This passage covers 19 T cell receptor beta chains from one sample sequenced in a study of Graves' ophthalmopathy and Graves' hyperthyroidism. The sequenced template was RNA, covering the TCR beta CDR3 region. A first-round RT-PCR used HTBI primers, followed by a second-round multiplex PCR. TCRdb reprocessed the multiplex PCR reads via MiXCR and lists one record per CDR3 protein. The sample lists about 240,000 distinct CDR3 sequences, 45% to 55% seen once, with about half in the top ten. Sample: peripheral blood. These receptors originate from an adult man with Graves' ophthalmopathy.

This clonotype was counted a few times. The V and J genes are TRBV20-1 and TRBJ1-4, with D possibly TRBD1 on 6 matching bases. From germline, CDR1 is DFQATT and CDR2 SNEGSKA (reference sequence). The CDR3 spans 12 residues. V was trimmed by 0 bases and J by 13 bases, leaving 12 bases between them. The CDR3 nucleotides read TGCAGTGCTAGAGATGGGGGGGGCCGACTGTTTTTT. Residues: CSARDGGGRLFF.

The sample holds a few counts of this clonotype. The V and J genes are TRBV11-3 and TRBJ1-2; no firm D call. Germline assignment: CDR1 SGHNT and CDR2 YENEEA. CDR3 length: 15 amino acids. V gave up 1 base and J gave up 0 bases, with 9 bases separating them. The CDR3 loop is CASSLAGEPNYGYTF. The DNA for the CDR3 is TGTGCCAGCAGCTTAGCCGGGGAACCTAACTATGGCTACACCTTC.

The rearrangement uses TRBV25-1 and TRBJ2-5; 13 bases match TRBD2. The J call may be faulty, since TRBJ2-1 better matches the DNA end. Germline CDR1 is MGHDK and CDR2 is SYGVNS. The CDR3 is made up of 17 amino acids. The CDR3 sequence is CASSERFRTSGGSEQFF. The CDR3 DNA follows: TGTGCCAGCAGTGAAAGGTTTCGGACTAGCGGGGGAAGTGAGCAGTTCTTC.

The chain is built from TRBV6-1 and TRBJ1-1; D is undetermined. V was cut by 2 bases and J by 1 base, with 8 bases left in between. The CDR3 is 14 amino acids. The V gene's germline CDR1 is MNHNS and CDR2 SASEGT. CDR3 DNA: TGTGCCAGCAGTGAAAGACCGGGGAACACTGAAGCTTTCTTT. This translates into CASSERPGNTEAFF.

This clonotype was counted ten times or more. The genes are TRBV9 and TRBJ1-5; D perhaps matches TRBD1 (5 bases). CDR3 length equals 15 residues. Germline loops: CDR1 SGDLS, CDR2 YYNGEE. V was clipped by 0 bases and J by 2 bases, with 9 bases between them. The CDR3 sequence is CASSVGGGGNQPQHF. DNA of the CDR3: TGTGCCAGCAGCGTAGGGGGAGGGGGCAATCAGCCCCAGCATTTT.

V gene TRBV20-1 combines with J gene TRBJ1-5; TRBD1 agrees at 10 bases. After removal of 7 bases from V and 7 bases from J, the junction contained 13 bases not matched to a gene. This CDR3 region has 15 residues. Per the germline V gene, CDR1 is DFQATT and CDR2 is SNEGSKA (reference sequence). CDR3 in amino acids: CSGLGRGQGLQPQHF. The CDR3 nucleotides are TGCAGTGGACTCGGTCGGGGACAGGGGTTGCAGCCCCAGCATTTT.

This clonotype was found a few times. The genes are TRBV10-3 and TRBJ2-6, with no clear D. CDR1 and CDR2 from the germline V gene are ENHRY and SYGVKD. V was cut by 8 bases and J by 0 bases, with 14 bases left in between. The CDR3 has 16 residues. The CDR3 nucleotides are TGTGCCATCTCCATAGGAAGCCTCTCTGGGGCCAACGTCCTGACTTTC. Its protein product is CAISIGSLSGANVLTF.

The chain links TRBV10-3 to TRBJ2-7, with TRBD1 matching over 10 bases. The CDR3 sequence is 13 residues long. The germline gives CDR1 ENHRY, CDR2 SYGVKD. With 10 bases clipped from V and 5 bases from J, the junction kept 8 bases outside the gene matches. For the CDR3, the DNA is TGTGCCAGCAAGGCGGGACAGGGGAACGAGCAGTACTTC. Its translation: CASKAGQGNEQYF.

This clonotype was seen a few times. The chain uses TRBV20-1 and TRBJ1-1; D gene ambiguous. The germline V gene encodes CDR1 DFQATT and CDR2 SNEGSKA (reference sequence). The V gene lost 0 bases and the J gene lost 1 base, with 9 bases spanning the gap. This CDR3 region has 14 residues. In nucleotides, the CDR3 is TGCAGTGCTAGAGATCTGGCTCGGAACACTGAAGCTTTCTTT. It yields the protein CSARDLARNTEAFF.

This clonotype has just a few counts. The chain has TRBV2 and TRBJ1-2; D unresolved. V lost 5 bases and J 6 bases, leaving 13 bases between the germline ends. CDR1 is SNHLY, CDR2 FYNNEI, per germline. The CDR3 contains 13 residues. This CDR3 reads CASSSMGSDGYTF. CDR3 DNA: TGTGCCAGCAGTAGCATGGGGTCGGATGGCTACACCTTC.

The chain recombines TRBV5-1 with TRBJ2-2; no clear D gene. In germline, CDR1 is SGHRS, CDR2 YFSETQ. This CDR3 is 15 amino acids long. The V gene lost 5 bases and the J gene lost 0 bases, with 11 bases spanning the gap. CDR3: CASRNGAANTGELFF. DNA of the CDR3: TGCGCCAGCAGGAATGGTGCAGCGAACACCGGGGAGCTGTTTTTT.

The rearrangement joins TRBV27 to TRBJ1-5; D is ambiguous. The CDR3 sequence is 13 residues long. Per germline, CDR1 MNHEY and CDR2 SMNVEV (reference sequence). V shed 3 bases and J shed 6 bases, with 9 bases lying between them. CDR3 loop: CASSFGLSQPQHF. CDR3 bases: TGTGCCAGCAGTTTCGGGTTGAGTCAGCCCCAGCATTTT.

Only a few counts were recorded for this clonotype. This chain joins TRBV11-2 and TRBJ2-7, with 9 bases lining up with TRBD1. V lost 0 bases and J lost 6; bases outside the gene matches: 3. Per the germline V gene, CDR1 is SGHAT and CDR2 is FQNNGV. The CDR3 spans 14 residues. This CDR3 reads CASSLETGGSEQYF. DNA for the CDR3: TGTGCCAGCAGCTTAGAGACAGGGGGGAGCGAGCAGTACTTC.

With respect to this clonotype: A much larger clone sits a single nucleotide away, making a read error possible. The rearrangement uses TRBV5-1 and TRBJ2-7; unclear D gene. Per germline, CDR1 SGHRS and CDR2 YFSETQ. CDR3 size: 13 residues. CDR3 sequence: CVSSLVLGYEQYF. The DNA for the CDR3 is TGCGTCAGCAGCTTGGTGCTCGGGTACGAGCAGTACTTC. The variable domain in full, completed from reference TRBV5-1 and TRBJ2-7, reads KAGVTQTPRYLIKTRGQQVTLSCSPISGHRSVSWYQQTPGQGLQFLFEYFSETQRNKGNFPGRFSGRQFSNSRSEMNVSTLELGDSALYLCVSSLVLGYEQYFGPGTRLTVT.

This chain links TRBV27 with TRBJ1-3; the D is unclear. The CDR3 runs 15 residues. Germline CDR1 reads MNHEY; CDR2 reads SMNVEV (reference sequence). V lost 4 bases to trimming and J lost 4 bases, with 14 bases between them. The CDR3 DNA sequence: TGTGCCAGCAGTTCCGCCAACTCTAGGGGAAACACCATATATTTT. This gives the protein CASSSANSRGNTIYF.

In the case of this clonotype: A junction boundary mismatches the germline segment, possibly from a read error. The chain has TRBV7-9 and TRBJ1-2, with a possible D match to TRBD1 (5 bases). This CDR3 region has 16 residues. The V gene's germline CDR1 is SEHNR and CDR2 FQNEAQ (reference sequence). DNA of the CDR3: TGCGCCAGCAGCTCTGGGACGGGGCGTGACTCCTATGGCTACACCTTC. Amino acids: CASSSGTGRDSYGYTF. The full variable domain, rest sourced from reference TRBV7-9 and TRBJ1-2, is DTGVSQNPRHKITKRGQNVTFRCDPISEHNRLYWYRQTLGQGPEFLTYFQNEAQLEKSRLLSDRFSAERPKGSFSTLEIQRTEQGDSAMYLCASSSGTGRDSYGYTFGSGTRLTVV.

This clonotype was counted between two and nine times. V and J are TRBV5-8 and TRBJ2-5; D call uncertain. Germline CDR1 reads SGHTS; CDR2 reads YDEGEE. V was trimmed by 2 bases and J by 4 bases, leaving 6 bases between them. This CDR3 contains 12 residues. In nucleotides, the CDR3 is TGTGCCAGCAGCTTACACAGAGAGACCCAGTACTTC. Protein product: CASSLHRETQYF.

This chain links TRBV12-3 or TRBV12-4 with TRBJ1-2; D might be TRBD1 (5 bases). This CDR3 spans 12 amino acids. V was cut by 4 bases and J by 13 bases, with 16 bases left in between. The CDR3 spells CASSSRDRVCTF. CDR3 DNA sequence: TGTGCCAGCAGTTCCCGGGACCGAGTTTGCACCTTC.

The genes are TRBV20-1 and TRBJ1-4; D may be TRBD1 (5 bases). The CDR3 runs to 13 residues. V shed 7 bases and J shed 8 bases, with 17 bases lying between them. Germline V lookup: CDR1 DFQATT, CDR2 SNEGSKA (reference sequence). DNA of the CDR3: TGCAGTGTCCAGCGGGGGGACCAGGAAAAACTGTTTTTT. Its protein is CSVQRGDQEKLFF.